What follows are 26 T cell receptor beta chains derived from one specimen sequenced in a study of blood T cell repertoires in COVID-19. The protocol was immunoSEQ multiplex PCR, while the TCRdb copy is restricted to in-frame clones and leaves out a portion. The table includes 150,000 to 250,000 clones, 65% to 85% detected once. Sequencing was performed on PBMCs or T cells enriched from blood (not recorded which). The receptor source for this set is a middle-aged man who had recovered from COVID-19.

This rearrangement joins TRBV20-1 to TRBJ1-2, with 9 bases aligning to TRBD1. Germline loops: CDR1 DFQATT, CDR2 SNEGSKA (reference sequence). Trimming removed 3 bases from V and 4 bases from J; junction bases left unmatched: 6. The CDR3 runs 14 residues. CDR3: CSASTQGASYGYTF. The CDR3 DNA is TGCAGTGCTAGTACACAGGGGGCCTCCTATGGCTACACCTTC.

The chain combines TRBV10-3 with TRBJ2-1; 11 positions agree with TRBD2. The junction had 7 bases not matched to a gene; V was cut back by 2 bases and J by 10 bases. Germline V gene lookup returns CDR1 ENHRY and CDR2 SYGVKD. The CDR3 has 15 residues. In DNA, the CDR3 is TGTGCCATCAGTGAGGGGCTAGCGGGGGGAAAAGAGCAGTTCTTC. This codes for CAISEGLAGGKEQFF.

V gene TRBV9 combines with J gene TRBJ1-4; TRBD1 is a possible D gene (5 bases). CDR1 and CDR2 from the germline V gene are SGDLS and YYNGEE. Trimming stripped 0 bases from V and 4 bases from J, with 13 bases between. The CDR3 has 16 residues. The CDR3 nucleotides are TGTGCCAGCAGCGTAGCTGGCGGCCAGGGTAATGAAAAACTGTTTTTT. It encodes CASSVAGGQGNEKLFF. Full variable domain (missing parts from reference TRBV9 and TRBJ1-4): DSGVTQTPKHLITATGQRVTLRCSPRSGDLSVYWYQQSLDQGLQFLIQYYNGEERAKGNILERFSAQQFPDLHSELNLSSLELGDSALYFCASSVAGGQGNEKLFFGSGTQLSVL.

The genes are TRBV19 and TRBJ1-5; possible D gene TRBD1, 5 bases. The V gene's germline CDR1 is LNHDA and CDR2 SQIVND (reference sequence). The ends were cut back, 5 bases at V and 0 bases at J, with 17 bases in the middle. The length of the CDR3 is 17 residues. The CDR3 nucleotides are TGTGCCAGTAGTCCGGAACAGGACACCTATAGCAATCAGCCCCAGCATTTT. This codes for CASSPEQDTYSNQPQHF.

The chain carries TRBV4-3 and TRBJ1-3, with D unclear. The CDR3 runs 15 residues. V was clipped by 0 bases and J by 4 bases, with 10 bases between them. Germline lookup yields CDR1 LGHNA and CDR2 YSLEER. This CDR3 reads CASSQETVPGNTIYF. CDR3 in DNA: TGCGCCAGCAGCCAAGAAACAGTCCCGGGAAACACCATATATTTT.

The table lists this clone with a few counts. The chain employs TRBV7-2 and TRBJ1-2; the D gene is possibly TRBD1 (5 bases). Trimming removed 4 bases from V and 1 base from J, with 10 bases in between. The CDR3 consists of 14 residues. Germline CDR1 and CDR2: SGHTA and FQGNSA. The CDR3 here is CASSYDSLNYGYTF. DNA of the CDR3: TGTGCCAGCAGCTATGACAGTCTTAACTATGGCTACACCTTC.

In its sample, this clone was seen once. The chain joins TRBV2 to TRBJ2-7; 8 nucleotides agree with TRBD2. Looked up from germline, CDR1 is SNHLY and CDR2 is FYNNEI. V shed 8 bases, J shed 3 bases, and the junction held 0 bases outside the gene matches. This CDR3 contains 11 residues. The CDR3: CASRGGYEQYF. In DNA form, the CDR3 reads TGTGCCAGCCGGGGGGGCTACGAGCAGTACTTC. The full variable domain, completed using reference TRBV2 and TRBJ2-7, is EPEVTQTPSHQVTQMGQEVILRCVPISNHLYFYWYRQILGQKVEFLVSFYNNEISEKSEIFDDQFSVERPDGSNFTLKIRSTKLEDSAMYFCASRGGYEQYFGPGTRLTVT.

The chain links TRBV7-6 to TRBJ1-6, with D perhaps TRBD1 (6 bases). Germline V gene sequence: CDR1 SGHVS, CDR2 FNYEAQ. The CDR3 has 15 amino acids. V was pared by 3 bases and J by 7 bases, with 13 bases between. The CDR3 sequence is CASSLETGNNSPLHF. The CDR3, as DNA: TGTGCCAGCAGCTTGGAGACAGGCAACAATTCACCCCTCCACTTT. The variable domain in full, completed from reference TRBV7-6 and TRBJ1-6, reads GAGVSQSPRYKVTKRGQDVALRCDPISGHVSLYWYRQALGQGPEFLTYFNYEAQQDKSGLPNDRFSAERPEGSISTLTIQRTEQRDSAMYRCASSLETGNNSPLHFGNGTRLTVT.

In the case of this clone: At one end, the junction sequence differs from germline, possibly due to a read error. V and J are TRBV15 and TRBJ2-1, with 7 bases fitting TRBD2. CDR3 length: 18 residues. Germline V gene lookup returns CDR1 LNHNV and CDR2 YYDKDF (reference sequence). The CDR3, as DNA: TGTGCCACCAGCAGCCCAGCGGGGAGATCCAACACGGACAATAAGCAGTTCTTC. It specifies CATSSPAGRSNTDNKQFF. Drawing the rest from reference TRBV15 and TRBJ2-1, the complete variable domain is DAMVIQNPRYQVTQFGKPVTLSCSQTLNHNVMYWYQQKSSQAPKLLFHYYDKDFNNEADTPDNFQSRRPNTSFCFLDIRSPGLGDTAMYLCATSSPAGRSNTDNKQFFGPGTRLTVL.

The V call is TRBV7-8, the J call TRBJ2-6, with D tentatively TRBD1 (6 bases). The CDR3 has 17 amino acids. Germline CDR1 is SGHVS and CDR2 is FQNEAQ. Trimming removed 5 bases at V and 0 bases at J, with 14 bases between. CDR3 in amino acids: CASSPTLQGSGANVLTF. As DNA, the CDR3 is TGTGCCAGCAGCCCCACACTACAGGGCTCTGGGGCCAACGTCCTGACTTTC.

The chain is built from TRBV7-9 and TRBJ2-5; tentatively, D is TRBD2 (6 bases). This CDR3 is 17 amino acids long. Trimming cost V 7 bases and J 4 bases, with 25 bases left between them. The germline V gene has CDR1 SEHNR and CDR2 FQNEAQ (reference sequence). CDR3 region: CASTTKPRGSSSETQYF. As DNA, the CDR3 is TGTGCCAGCACTACAAAACCTCGGGGGTCTTCGTCAGAGACCCAGTACTTC. The full variable domain, its missing parts supplied by reference TRBV7-9 and TRBJ2-5, is DTGVSQNPRHKITKRGQNVTFRCDPISEHNRLYWYRQTLGQGPEFLTYFQNEAQLEKSRLLSDRFSAERPKGSFSTLEIQRTEQGDSAMYLCASTTKPRGSSSETQYFGPGTRLLVL.

The chain is built from TRBV9 and TRBJ2-1, with 10 bases matching TRBD2. Germline V gives CDR1 SGDLS, CDR2 YYNGEE. The CDR3 extends over 15 amino acids. With V trimmed by 1 base and J by 7 bases, 5 bases remained unmatched. CDR3 protein: CASSVLTSGINEQFF. Here the CDR3 DNA reads TGTGCCAGCAGCGTATTAACTAGCGGGATTAATGAGCAGTTCTTC.

This clone was found many times. Other DNA sequences from this sample encode an identical CDR3 as well. The DNA for the CDR3 is TGTGCCAGCAGCCCCGGGACGGTTGGGGGCAGGGTTGGAGGCTACACCTTC. Translated: CASSPGTVGGRVGGYTF. The rearrangement links TRBV2 to TRBJ1-2; D possibly corresponds to TRBD1 (6 bases). In germline, CDR1 is SNHLY, CDR2 FYNNEI. This CDR3 has 17 amino acids. Trimming cost V 6 bases and J 8 bases, with 28 bases left between them.

This sequence joins TRBV14 and TRBJ1-4, with 9 bases fitting TRBD1. Germline lookup yields CDR1 SGHDN and CDR2 FVKESK. The V segment lost 3 bases and the J segment 8 bases; nucleotides outside the gene matches: 4. The CDR3 sequence is 14 residues long. This CDR3 reads CASSQDRGLEKLFF. The CDR3 nucleotides are TGTGCCAGCAGCCAGGACAGGGGATTAGAAAAACTGTTTTTT.

This chain uses TRBV2 with TRBJ1-4, with D tentatively TRBD1 (5 bases). Germline CDR1 is SNHLY and CDR2 is FYNNEI. V was pared by 3 bases and J by 3 bases, with 14 bases between. The CDR3 is made up of 16 amino acids. DNA for the CDR3: TGTGCCAGCAGTGAGGGAGGGGTCGGAGCTAATGAAAAACTGTTTTTT. Its protein is CASSEGGVGANEKLFF.

This clone was counted a single time. This chain's CDR3 is CASTNRGDTQYF. In DNA form, the CDR3 reads TGTGCCAGTACCAACAGGGGAGATACGCAGTATTTT. The chain joins TRBV27 to TRBJ2-3, with TRBD1 matching over 7 bases. The V segment lost 9 bases and the J segment 5 bases; nucleotides outside the gene matches: 5. The CDR3 consists of 12 residues. The germline gives CDR1 MNHEY, CDR2 SMNVEV (reference sequence).

This chain uses TRBV28 with TRBJ2-2, with TRBD1 identical over 7 bases. The CDR3 runs 15 residues. Germline V lookup: CDR1 MDHEN, CDR2 SYDVKM. J was trimmed by 8 bases and V by 5 bases; bases with no gene match: 11. CDR3 sequence: CASSLLRTGRGELFF. The CDR3 DNA reads TGTGCCAGCAGTCTCCTTAGGACAGGCCGAGGGGAGCTGTTTTTT.

CDR3 bases: TGTGCCAGTAGTCGAATGACAGGGGGAAAAGGTTCACCCCTCCACTTT. Its translation: CASSRMTGGKGSPLHF. The J gene is TRBJ1-6, the V gene TRBV19; 9 bases align to TRBD1. This CDR3 contains 16 residues. Germline values: CDR1 LNHDA, CDR2 SQIVND (reference sequence). V shed 5 bases, J shed 9 bases, and the junction held 11 bases outside the gene matches. Full variable domain (remainder filled in from reference TRBV19 and TRBJ1-6): DGGITQSPKYLFRKEGQNVTLSCEQNLNHDAMYWYRQDPGQGLRLIYYSQIVNDFQKGDIAEGYSVSREKKESFPLTVTSAQKNPTAFYLCASSRMTGGKGSPLHFGNGTRLTVT.

This clone was picked up a small number of times. This chain connects TRBV2 to TRBJ2-5, with D tentatively TRBD1 (5 bases). Per the germline V gene, CDR1 is SNHLY and CDR2 is FYNNEI. V was clipped by 7 bases and J by 5 bases, with 14 bases between them. The CDR3 sequence is 13 residues long. CDR3 coding DNA: TGTGCCAGCAACAGGAACTTGGGGGAGACCCAGTACTTC. Translation: CASNRNLGETQYF. Together with reference TRBV2 and TRBJ2-5, the CDR3 gives the full variable domain: EPEVTQTPSHQVTQMGQEVILRCVPISNHLYFYWYRQILGQKVEFLVSFYNNEISEKSEIFDDQFSVERPDGSNFTLKIRSTKLEDSAMYFCASNRNLGETQYFGPGTRLLVL.

The chain employs TRBV6-4 and TRBJ1-6, with TRBD1 identical over 7 bases. Germline CDR1 and CDR2: MRHNA and SNTAGT. CDR3 length equals 14 residues. V lost 7 bases and J lost 10; bases outside the gene matches: 10. As DNA, the CDR3 is TGTGCCAGCACCTCGAACCCGGGACAGTCACCCCTCCACTTT. This gives the protein CASTSNPGQSPLHF.

V gene TRBV24-1 combines with J gene TRBJ1-2, with D perhaps TRBD1 (5 bases). There are 15 residues in the CDR3. Trimming removed 4 bases from V and 8 bases from J, with 19 bases in between. CDR1 and CDR2 from the germline V gene are KGHDR and SFDVKD. For the CDR3, the DNA is TGTGCCACCAGTGAAAGGCGGGACGGGATAGGCGGCTACACCTTC. This encodes CATSERRDGIGGYTF.

The gene calls are TRBV4-1 and TRBJ1-1; unclear D gene. Germline V gene data show CDR1 as MGHRA and CDR2 as YSYEKL. The V end was cut by 3 bases, the J end by 0 bases, with 11 bases between. This CDR3 spans 15 amino acids. In nucleotides, the CDR3 is TGCGCCAGCAGCCACCCTGGTCAGGTGAACACTGAAGCTTTCTTT. Protein: CASSHPGQVNTEAFF.

The chain recombines TRBV4-3 with TRBJ2-1, with D tentatively TRBD1 (6 bases). CDR3 size: 15 residues. CDR1 and CDR2 (germline): LGHNA, YSLEER. Trimming took 4 bases from V and 9 from J, leaving 19 bases between them. CDR3 protein: CASSPQYRLQGEQFF. The CDR3 coding sequence is TGCGCCAGCAGCCCCCAATATCGGCTACAGGGTGAGCAGTTCTTC.

This sequence joins TRBV5-4 and TRBJ1-2; perhaps TRBD1 as D (6 bases). V was shortened by 1 base and J by 8 bases, with 15 bases between the two germline ends. The CDR3 spans 14 residues. The germline V gene has CDR1 SGHNT and CDR2 YYREEE (reference sequence). The CDR3 loop is CASSLNDRGGGYTF. The CDR3 DNA follows: TGTGCCAGCAGCTTGAATGATAGGGGGGGCGGCTACACCTTC.

The rearrangement joins TRBV7-9 to TRBJ2-4; 7 nucleotides align to TRBD1. CDR3 length: 16 amino acids. V dropped 5 bases and J dropped 8; count of bases not matched to a gene: 15. Germline values: CDR1 SEHNR, CDR2 FQNEAQ (reference sequence). The CDR3 protein is CASSVTTGPTGHIQYF. CDR3 nucleotides: TGTGCCAGCAGCGTCACGACAGGGCCCACAGGGCACATTCAGTACTTC.

This clone has only one observation. Here the CDR3 DNA reads TGTGCCACCAGTGATAAGCAGGGGGCTCAGCCCCAGCATTTT. This encodes CATSDKQGAQPQHF. This chain links TRBV24-1 with TRBJ1-5; 8 positions agree with TRBD1. CDR1 and CDR2 (germline): KGHDR, SFDVKD. J gave up 6 bases and V 3 bases, and 3 bases lay outside the gene matches. The CDR3 sequence is 14 residues long.